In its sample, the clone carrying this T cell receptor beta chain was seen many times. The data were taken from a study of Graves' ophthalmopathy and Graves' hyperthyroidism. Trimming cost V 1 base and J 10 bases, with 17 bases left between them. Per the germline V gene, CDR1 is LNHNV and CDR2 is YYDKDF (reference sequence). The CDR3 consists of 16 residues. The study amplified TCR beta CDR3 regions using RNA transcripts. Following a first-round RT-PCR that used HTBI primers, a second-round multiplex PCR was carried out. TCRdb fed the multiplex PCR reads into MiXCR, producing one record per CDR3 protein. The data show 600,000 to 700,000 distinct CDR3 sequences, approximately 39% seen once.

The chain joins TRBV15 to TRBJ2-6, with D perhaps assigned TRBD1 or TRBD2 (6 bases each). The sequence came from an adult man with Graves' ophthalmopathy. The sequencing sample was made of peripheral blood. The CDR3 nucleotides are TGTGCCACCAGCAGAGGTCTCTCCGGGGGCCTAAACGTCCTGACTTTC. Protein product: CATSRGLSGGLNVLTF. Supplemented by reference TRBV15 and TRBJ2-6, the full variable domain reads DAMVIQNPRYQVTQFGKPVTLSCSQTLNHNVMYWYQQKSSQAPKLLFHYYDKDFNNEADTPDNFQSRRPNTSFCFLDIRSPGLGDTAMYLCATSRGLSGGLNVLTFGAGSRLTVL.